The 10 T cell receptor beta chains given below trace back to one sample, sequenced in a study of blood T cell repertoires in COVID-19. The method was immunoSEQ multiplex PCR; TCRdb's version includes in-frame clones alone and lacks a portion of them. The sample has hundreds of thousands of clones; 89% are singletons. The sample consisted of peripheral blood. These receptors all come from a man between 60 and 75 years old who had recovered from COVID-19.

The chain recombines TRBV2 with TRBJ1-6; the D gene is possibly TRBD1 (6 bases). The CDR3 has 15 amino acids. The ends were cut back, 7 bases at V and 7 bases at J, with 17 bases in the middle. Germline loops: CDR1 SNHLY, CDR2 FYNNEI. CDR3 bases: TGTGCCAGCAAGGAGGCAGGGGCATGGAATTCACCCCTCCACTTT. Its translation is CASKEAGAWNSPLHF.

V gene TRBV5-1 combines with J gene TRBJ1-2; the D gene is possibly TRBD1 (5 bases). V lost 0 bases and J lost 8, with 20 bases in between. Germline values: CDR1 SGHRS, CDR2 YFSETQ. The CDR3 contains 16 residues. The CDR3 nucleotides read TGCGCCAGCAGCTTGGAAATACGGACACTACGCGAAGGCTACACCTTC. Translation gives CASSLEIRTLREGYTF.

This chain connects TRBV18 to TRBJ1-2, with no clear D. This CDR3 is built from 14 residues. The germline V gene has CDR1 KGHSH and CDR2 LQKENI. The V end was cut by 0 bases, the J end by 2 bases, with 7 bases between. This CDR3 reads CASSPPEQNYGYTF. For the CDR3, the DNA is TGTGCCAGCTCACCACCGGAGCAGAACTATGGCTACACCTTC.

The table lists this clone with a count of one. This chain links TRBV19 with TRBJ2-5, with 12 bases that match TRBD2. Per the germline V gene, CDR1 is LNHDA and CDR2 is SQIVND (reference sequence). J lost 4 bases, V lost 8 bases, and 5 bases had no gene match. This CDR3 has 14 residues. The CDR3 DNA reads TGTGCCAGTGCTAGCGGGGGGGCTTCAGAGACCCAGTACTTC. Protein: CASASGGASETQYF.

This chain connects TRBV3-1 (or the pseudogene TRBV3-2) to TRBJ2-7; tentative D call: TRBD1 (6 bases). V was shortened by 4 bases and J by 0 bases, with 16 bases between the two germline ends. This CDR3 has 16 amino acids. Looked up from germline, CDR1 is LGHDT and CDR2 is YNNKEL (reference sequence). This CDR3 is CASSPFDRTRSYEQYF. The CDR3 DNA reads TGTGCCAGCAGCCCTTTCGACAGGACCCGCTCCTACGAGCAGTACTTC.

The chain combines TRBV7-3 with TRBJ1-1; D not certain. CDR1 and CDR2 (germline): SGHTA, FQGTGA. Trimming removed 5 bases from V and 7 bases from J, with 26 bases in between. The CDR3 is 17 residues long. CDR3: CASSPEYWEGFCGEAFF. The CDR3 DNA follows: TGTGCCAGCAGCCCGGAGTATTGGGAGGGCTTCTGTGGTGAAGCTTTCTTT.

V gene TRBV6-5 combines with J gene TRBJ2-2, with TRBD2 matching over 9 bases. This CDR3 spans 14 amino acids. J gave up 8 bases and V 6 bases, and 7 bases lay outside the gene matches. Germline CDR1 and CDR2: MNHEY and SVGAGI. For the CDR3, the DNA is TGTGCCAGCAGAGCTAGCGGGGTGGTTGGGGAGCTGTTTTTT. Its protein is CASRASGVVGELFF.

This chain joins TRBV5-8 and TRBJ2-2, with no clear D. Trimming cost V 0 bases and J 0 bases, with 12 bases left between them. The CDR3 contains 17 residues. Germline CDR1 and CDR2: SGHTS and YDEGEE. The CDR3 loop reads CASSLAKTTSNTGELFF. CDR3 nucleotides: TGTGCCAGCAGCTTGGCCAAGACAACCTCGAACACCGGGGAGCTGTTTTTT.

The chain is built from TRBV6-2 or TRBV6-3 and TRBJ2-1, with 8 nucleotides matching TRBD2. This CDR3 spans 18 amino acids. The junction had 18 bases not matched to a gene; V was cut back by 6 bases and J by 5 bases. Germline V CDR1 and CDR2: MNHEY, SVGEGT. Here the CDR3 DNA reads TGTGCCAGCAGCCCTTATGCCCCAGCGGGAGTGGGCCACAATGAGCAGTTCTTC. Encoded protein: CASSPYAPAGVGHNEQFF.

The chain recombines TRBV19 with TRBJ2-5; TRBD2 aligns across 8 bases. V shed 4 bases and J 5 bases; nucleotides not matched to a gene: 9. The CDR3 contains 15 residues. Germline V gene sequence: CDR1 LNHDA, CDR2 SQIVND (reference sequence). CDR3 residues: CASSTGTSRSETQYF. In nucleotides, the CDR3 is TGTGCCAGTAGTACCGGGACTAGTCGTTCGGAGACCCAGTACTTC.